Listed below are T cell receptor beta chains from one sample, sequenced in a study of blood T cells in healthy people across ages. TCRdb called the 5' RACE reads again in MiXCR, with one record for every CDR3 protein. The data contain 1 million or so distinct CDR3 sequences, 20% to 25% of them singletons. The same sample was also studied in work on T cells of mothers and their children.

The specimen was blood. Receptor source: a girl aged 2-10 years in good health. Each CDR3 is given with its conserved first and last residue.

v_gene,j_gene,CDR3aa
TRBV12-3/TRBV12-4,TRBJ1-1,CVSSYSGTGGFGTEAFF
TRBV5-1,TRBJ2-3,CASSGGLGADTQYF
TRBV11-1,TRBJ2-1,CASSPRLGGFHEQFF
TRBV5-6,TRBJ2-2,CASSSRPGTGGTGELFF
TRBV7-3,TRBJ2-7,CASSTGSHSEQYF
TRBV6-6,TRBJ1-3,CASSWELGSGNTIYF
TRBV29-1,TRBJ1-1,CSVEKSMNTEAFF
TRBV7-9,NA,CASSLASYLAGNEQFF
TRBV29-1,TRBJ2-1,CSVPSRSEQFF
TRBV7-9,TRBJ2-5,CASSLANRGQYF
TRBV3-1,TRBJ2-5,CASSPVGAGETQYF
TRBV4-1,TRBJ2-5,CASSRLAGQETQYF
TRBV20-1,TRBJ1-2,CSAIRGAGGYTF
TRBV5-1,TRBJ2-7,CASSSFGAESVQYF
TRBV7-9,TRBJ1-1,CASSLLVQGWTEAFF
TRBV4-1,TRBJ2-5,CASSQDRGEAQETQYF
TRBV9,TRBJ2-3,CASSRSGLPTDTQYF
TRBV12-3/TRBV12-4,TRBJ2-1,CASSKTGGDNNEQFF
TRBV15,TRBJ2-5,CATSRGAQETQYF
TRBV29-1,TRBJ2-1,CSVEGGEVAYNEQFF
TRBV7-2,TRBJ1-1,CASSPLEAFF
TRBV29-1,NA,CSVERGASHEQYF
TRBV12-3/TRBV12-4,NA,CASTTQRAGETQYF
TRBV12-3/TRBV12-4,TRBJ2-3,CASSLLAGESTDTQYF
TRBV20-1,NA,CSARAQGLVETQYF
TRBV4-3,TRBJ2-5,CASSQEGEGVQETQYF
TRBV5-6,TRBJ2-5,CASSLAAAQETQYF
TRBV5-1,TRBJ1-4,CASSSNTANEKLFF
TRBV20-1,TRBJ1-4,CSATQIQNQKLFF
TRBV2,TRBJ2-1,CTTTGGFISHNEQFF
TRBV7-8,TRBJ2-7,CASSLTGTGWGREQYF
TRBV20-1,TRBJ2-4,CSAGLAGMGGIQYF
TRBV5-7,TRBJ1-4,CASSFSQGEKLFF
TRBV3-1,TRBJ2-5,CASSQGQGEETQYF
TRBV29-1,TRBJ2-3,CSVHFTSGGDLSTDTQYF
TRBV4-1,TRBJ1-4,CASSQDITGSEKLFF
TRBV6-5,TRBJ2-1,CASSYSPTSGSEEQFF
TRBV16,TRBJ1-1,CASSQSEAFF
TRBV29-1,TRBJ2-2,CSAGQPNTGELFF
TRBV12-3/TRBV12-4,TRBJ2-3,CASSFMSTDTQYF
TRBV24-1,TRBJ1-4,CATSDGSEKLFF
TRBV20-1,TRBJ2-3,CSADALAGGSDTQYF
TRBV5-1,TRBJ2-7,CASTLGQGGNEQYF
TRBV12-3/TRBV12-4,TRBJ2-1,CASSTRTLNEQFF
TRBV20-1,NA,CSADPGLAGFNEQFF
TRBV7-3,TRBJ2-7,CASTPPPDYEQYF
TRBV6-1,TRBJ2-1,CASSGGLAGDLSYNEQFF
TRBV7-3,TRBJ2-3,CASSLTFGGADTQYF
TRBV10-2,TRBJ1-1,CASSEGRARPSLVRVGTEAFF
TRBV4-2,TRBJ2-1,CASSLSGGKTHEQFF
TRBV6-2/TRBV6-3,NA,CASSWAGLGLEQFF
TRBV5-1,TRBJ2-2,CASSRLGTGNTGELFF
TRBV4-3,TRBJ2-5,CASSQDFGKETQYF
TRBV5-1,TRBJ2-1,CASSLVTSSVYNEQFF
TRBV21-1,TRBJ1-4,CARALTEKLFF
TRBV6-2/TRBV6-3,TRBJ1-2,CASSPTGTGHYGYTF
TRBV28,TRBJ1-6,CASSWGQGDNSPLHF
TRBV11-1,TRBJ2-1,CASSLYGYNEQFF